This T cell receptor (beta chain) was retrieved from a study of CD8+ T cells in alopecia areata. At the level of the study: Among treated patients, severity was scored by affected scalp area percentage.

The CDR3 totals 14 residues. Germline values: CDR1 ENHRY, CDR2 SYGVKD. With V trimmed by 5 bases and J by 2 bases, 3 bases remained unmatched. TCR sequencing used cDNA made by reverse transcription of extracted RNA. The assay was immunoSEQ multiplex PCR, and TCRdb's table has in-frame clones only and misses some. The sample records approximately 210,000 clones, 40% to 45% being singletons. Treatment given: oral pan-JAK inhibitor, 5-10 mg twice daily. The sequencing used CD4+ T cells sorted from blood, collected between weeks 36 and 40, from a patient treated with tofacitinib. The rearrangement uses TRBV10-3 and TRBJ2-7; 10 nucleotides agree with TRBD1. The clonotype comes from a human donor with alopecia areata. The CDR3: CAISRDRGAYEQYF. The DNA of the CDR3 is TGTGCCATCAGTAGGGACAGGGGAGCCTACGAGCAGTACTTC.